The source of this T cell receptor (beta chain) is a study of response to subunit inactivated influenza vaccine. MiXCR was run by TCRdb on the RT-PCR reads, yielding one entry per CDR3 protein. The sample has around 600,000 distinct CDR3 sequences, about 11% seen once. With V trimmed by 0 bases and J by 9 bases, 11 bases remained unmatched. The CDR3 covers 15 residues. Germline V gene data show CDR1 as SGHRS and CDR2 as YFSETQ. The data also belong to a second study, concerning T cells expressing NK-cell markers. This second study says: TCR beta libraries carry UMIs added by 5'RACE template switching.

The TCR comes from a man in his forties or fifties who received an inactivated influenza vaccine. The J gene is TRBJ2-7, the V gene TRBV5-1; 8 bases align to TRBD1. The specimen was PBMCs from blood, collected on the day of vaccination. In DNA form, the CDR3 reads TGCGCCAGCAGCTTGGAGCGGGTGGACAGGGATTTGCAGTACTTC. Its protein is CASSLERVDRDLQYF.